This TCR beta chain was sequenced during a study of blood T cell repertoires in COVID-19. Across the whole study: Sites across the United States, Italy and Spain contributed samples from acute and convalescent COVID-19.

Two negative PCRs, clearance, or symptom resolution had been documented for recovered Cohort 3 donors. Germline CDR1 reads KGHSH; CDR2 reads LQKENI. This CDR3 is 13 amino acids long. After removal of 8 bases from V and 5 bases from J, the junction contained 4 bases not matched to a gene. In the study's own analysis: Amplification from reference gene primers served as the basis for estimated nucleated cell counts. Generated by immunoSEQ multiplex PCR, the TCRdb table keeps only in-frame clones and is missing some. V and J calls and clone size come straight from that table; D and trimming were deduced from the DNA. The table records a few hundred thousand clones, 75% to 85% of them present only once.

The specimen was PBMCs or T cells enriched from blood (not recorded which). This rearrangement joins TRBV18 to TRBJ1-4, with 8 bases fitting TRBD1. The sequence was obtained from a middle-aged man who had recovered from COVID-19. CDR3 amino acids: CASAGGPNEKLFF. CDR3 bases: TGTGCCAGCGCAGGGGGCCCAAATGAAAAACTGTTTTTT.